The next 26 T cell receptor beta chains were all read from a single sample in a study of graft-versus-host responses after intestinal transplantation. The method was immunoSEQ multiplex PCR; TCRdb's version includes in-frame clones alone and lacks a portion of them. The profile shows fewer than 110,000 clones, approximately 94% of them singletons. Their antigens are not known. This specimen was unstimulated CD8+ T cells sorted from spleen or lymph node cells, taken before intestinal transplant. Receptors originate from a human donor who received an intestinal transplant.

The chain links TRBV5-1 to TRBJ2-7, with TRBD2 matching 7 bases. The CDR3 spans 15 residues. Germline V gives CDR1 SGHRS, CDR2 YFSETQ. Losses at the gene ends were 3 bases for V and 1 base for J; bases not matched to a gene: 7. The CDR3 loop reads CASSWVSGESYEQYF. The CDR3 bases are TGCGCCAGCAGCTGGGTAAGCGGGGAGTCCTACGAGCAGTACTTC.

The chain employs TRBV10-1 and TRBJ2-7, with TRBD2 matching 10 bases. J gave up 1 base and V 9 bases, and 6 bases lay outside the gene matches. The CDR3 consists of 14 residues. Germline values: CDR1 WNHNN, CDR2 SYGVQD (reference sequence). CDR3 coding DNA: TGCGCCAGTAGCCTAGCGGGGGCTTCCTACGAGCAGTACTTC. Translated, it gives CASSLAGASYEQYF.

V and J are TRBV6-1 and TRBJ2-7, with D uncertain. The CDR3 consists of 12 residues. CDR1 and CDR2 (germline): MNHNS, SASEGT. The V end was cut by 2 bases, the J end by 3 bases, with 5 bases between. The CDR3 reads CASSELGYEQYF. As DNA, the CDR3 is TGTGCCAGCAGTGAACTGGGCTACGAGCAGTACTTC.

The chain links TRBV5-5 to TRBJ2-1; D is unresolved. Trimming took 2 bases from V and 8 from J, leaving 8 bases between them. Germline lookup yields CDR1 SGHKS and CDR2 YYEKEE (reference sequence). The CDR3 has 12 amino acids. The DNA for the CDR3 is TGTGCCAGCAGCTTCGACGGGCATGAGCAGTTCTTC. As protein: CASSFDGHEQFF.

The V and J genes are TRBV27 and TRBJ2-7; 7 bases match TRBD2. J gave up 2 bases and V 0 bases, and 7 bases lay outside the gene matches. This CDR3 region has 16 residues. Germline V lookup: CDR1 MNHEY, CDR2 SMNVEV (reference sequence). The CDR3 sequence: CASSLSAGEVAYEQYF. For the CDR3, the DNA is TGTGCCAGCAGTTTATCGGCGGGGGAGGTAGCCTACGAGCAGTACTTC.

The V gene is TRBV23-1, the J gene TRBJ2-7; a weak D match, TRBD1 (7 bases). TRBV23-1 carries the ORF label, with uncertain function. CDR3 length equals 21 residues. With 3 bases removed from V and 0 bases from J, the gap between germline ends came to 30 bases. The CDR3 loop is CASSQGTQTGRLGRNSYEQYF. CDR3 bases: TGCGCCAGCAGTCAGGGGACCCAGACAGGGAGGTTGGGCCGGAACTCCTACGAGCAGTACTTC.

This rearrangement joins TRBV19 to TRBJ2-1; 8 bases match TRBD2. Germline loops: CDR1 LNHDA, CDR2 SQIVND (reference sequence). The CDR3 totals 16 residues. The V segment lost 1 base and the J segment 2 bases; nucleotides outside the gene matches: 4. The CDR3 DNA reads as TGTGCCAGTAGTATAGGGGCGGGGGGTGCCTACAATGAGCAGTTCTTC. Protein: CASSIGAGGAYNEQFF. Looking up the rest from reference TRBV19 and TRBJ2-1 gives the full variable domain: DGGITQSPKYLFRKEGQNVTLSCEQNLNHDAMYWYRQDPGQGLRLIYYSQIVNDFQKGDIAEGYSVSREKKESFPLTVTSAQKNPTAFYLCASSIGAGGAYNEQFFGPGTRLTVL.

The chain carries TRBV7-9 and TRBJ2-1; TRBD2 is a possible D gene (5 bases). V lost 8 bases and J lost 8, with 19 bases in between. The CDR3 loop spans 14 amino acids. The germline gives CDR1 SEHNR, CDR2 FQNEAQ (reference sequence). In nucleotides, the CDR3 is TGTGCCAGCCCCCCGGAGGCCCCCCGGGATGAGCAGTTCTTC. Translated, it gives CASPPEAPRDEQFF.

The V gene is TRBV7-9, the J gene TRBJ2-5; a possible D gene is TRBD1 (6 bases). The CDR3 contains 18 residues. Trimming left V 5 bases short and J 1 base short, with 23 bases between. The germline V gene encodes CDR1 SEHNR and CDR2 FQNEAQ (reference sequence). The CDR3 nucleotides read TGTGCCAGCAGCCCACGCACAGGGCGTCATATTCCCCAAGAGACCCAGTACTTC. As protein: CASSPRTGRHIPQETQYF.

This chain links TRBV4-1 with TRBJ2-7; 10 bases agree with TRBD1. Germline V gene data show CDR1 as MGHRA and CDR2 as YSYEKL. The CDR3 extends over 17 amino acids. V was pared by 0 bases and J by 7 bases, with 12 bases of the junction left unmatched. The CDR3 spells CASSQDGETGGAGEQYF. The CDR3 DNA sequence: TGCGCCAGCAGCCAAGATGGAGAGACAGGGGGCGCCGGTGAGCAGTACTTC.

Of note for this clone: One end of the junction does not line up with germline, which may come from a read error. V usage is TRBV6-6 and J usage is TRBJ1-3; D is undetermined. The CDR3 runs 12 residues. Germline loops: CDR1 MNHNY, CDR2 SVGAGI (reference sequence). As DNA, the CDR3 is TGTGCCTGCAGAGGAACTGGAAACACCATATATTTT. The encoded protein is CACRGTGNTIYF.

This rearrangement joins TRBV5-5 to TRBJ2-1, with D perhaps matching TRBD2 (6 bases). Germline CDR1 reads SGHKS; CDR2 reads YYEKEE (reference sequence). The CDR3 is 14 residues long. Trimming removed 4 bases at V and 8 bases at J, with 16 bases between. The CDR3 is CASSGDWLLDEQFF. Written as DNA, the CDR3 is TGTGCCAGCAGCGGGGACTGGCTTCTAGATGAGCAGTTCTTC.

The chain recombines TRBV9 with TRBJ2-5; 11 bases are a match to TRBD2. J gave up 2 bases and V 4 bases, and 13 bases lay outside the gene matches. Germline-derived CDR1 and CDR2 are SGDLS and YYNGEE. This CDR3 contains 18 residues. CDR3 nucleotide sequence: TGTGCCAGCAGCTCATCGGGGTCTAGCGGGGGGCCTCAAGAGACCCAGTACTTC. It encodes CASSSSGSSGGPQETQYF.

This chain uses TRBV6-1 with TRBJ1-1; no clear D gene. The CDR3 runs to 15 residues. The V end lost 6 bases, the J end lost 1 base, and 15 bases lay between the germline ends. CDR1 MNHNS and CDR2 SASEGT come from the germline V gene. CDR3 residues: CASRPRPAGNTEAFF. CDR3 nucleotides: TGTGCCAGCAGACCAAGACCTGCAGGGAACACTGAAGCTTTCTTT.

This clone was seen only once. The J gene is TRBJ1-3, the V gene TRBV27, with D unclear. The CDR3 consists of 14 residues. Germline CDR1 is MNHEY and CDR2 is SMNVEV (reference sequence). Deletions cut 0 bases from V and 4 bases from J, with 7 bases between. CDR3 region: CASSLSGYGNTIYF. In DNA, the CDR3 is TGTGCCAGCAGTTTATCCGGGTACGGAAACACCATATATTTT.

V gene TRBV2 combines with J gene TRBJ2-5; TRBD2 matches at 9 bases. CDR1 is SNHLY, CDR2 FYNNEI, per germline. The CDR3 spans 19 residues. V shed 5 bases, J shed 5 bases, and the junction held 21 bases outside the gene matches. This CDR3 reads CASSSTLAGVAGDTETQYF. The CDR3 region has the DNA TGTGCCAGCAGTAGTACTTTGGCGGGGGTAGCGGGGGATACGGAGACCCAGTACTTC.

V gene TRBV6-1 combines with J gene TRBJ2-3, with D tentatively TRBD1 or TRBD2 (5 bases each). CDR1 is MNHNS, CDR2 SASEGT, per germline. This CDR3 is 14 amino acids long. Trimming removed 6 bases from V and 2 bases from J, with 12 bases in between. CDR3 bases: TGTGCCAGCAGCCGGGACCTCTACACAGATACGCAGTATTTT. Amino acids: CASSRDLYTDTQYF.

This chain links TRBV11-2 with TRBJ1-5; TRBD1 agrees at 7 bases. Germline CDR1 and CDR2: SGHAT and FQNNGV. This CDR3 has 15 residues. V shed 5 bases, J shed 4 bases, and the junction held 8 bases outside the gene matches. The CDR3 bases are TGTGCCAGCAGCCCAGGAACAGGGGTTAATCAGCCCCAGCATTTT. This sequence encodes CASSPGTGVNQPQHF.

This chain links TRBV4-1 with TRBJ1-1; 7 bases line up with TRBD1. The germline CDR1 and CDR2 sequences are MGHRA and YSYEKL. This CDR3 comprises 15 residues. Losses at the gene ends were 2 bases for V and 4 bases for J; bases not matched to a gene: 7. CDR3 amino acids: CASSQTGVRSTEAFF. In DNA form, the CDR3 reads TGCGCCAGCAGCCAAACAGGGGTAAGGAGCACTGAAGCTTTCTTT.

The chain uses TRBV5-8 and TRBJ2-3; 8 bases align to TRBD1. Germline loops: CDR1 SGHTS, CDR2 YDEGEE. V trimming: 4 bases; J trimming: 0 bases; junction bases outside the gene matches: 4. The CDR3 totals 15 residues. CDR3 residues: CASSRGQVSTDTQYF. CDR3 nucleotide sequence: TGTGCCAGCAGCCGGGGACAGGTTAGCACAGATACGCAGTATTTT.

In its sample, this clone was seen a few times. The V gene is TRBV6-5, the J gene TRBJ1-2; no firm D call. Germline V gene data show CDR1 as MNHEY and CDR2 as SVGAGI. The CDR3 is made up of 15 amino acids. The V end was cut by 2 bases, the J end by 0 bases, with 10 bases between. This CDR3 is CASSYAAYTNYGYTF. CDR3 bases: TGTGCCAGCAGTTACGCGGCATATACTAACTATGGCTACACCTTC.

The gene calls are TRBV30 and TRBJ2-2, with D perhaps TRBD1 or TRBD2 (6 bases each). Trimming left V 4 bases short and J 6 bases short, with 18 bases between. The germline CDR1 and CDR2 sequences are GTSNPN and SVGIG (reference sequence). CDR3 length equals 15 residues. The CDR3 reads CAWNRGYRASGELFF. The CDR3 DNA follows: TGTGCCTGGAACCGGGGGTACAGGGCGTCCGGGGAGCTGTTTTTT.

The chain carries TRBV4-1 and TRBJ1-2, with a possible D match to TRBD1 (5 bases). The CDR3 consists of 15 residues. V was trimmed by 1 base and J by 3 bases, leaving 12 bases between them. In germline, CDR1 is MGHRA, CDR2 YSYEKL. CDR3 DNA: TGCGCCAGCAGCCAAGGGGGAGGGGCCTACTATGGCTACACCTTC. Protein product: CASSQGGGAYYGYTF.

CDR3 amino acids: CASSFPGSTEAFF. The CDR3 bases are TGTGCCAGCAGCTTTCCGGGCTCCACTGAAGCTTTCTTT. The chain links TRBV7-9 to TRBJ1-1, with D unclear. Germline CDR1 reads SEHNR; CDR2 reads FQNEAQ (reference sequence). V gave up 3 bases and J gave up 4 bases, with 9 bases separating them. The CDR3 consists of 13 residues. Full variable domain (remainder filled in from reference TRBV7-9 and TRBJ1-1): DTGVSQNPRHKITKRGQNVTFRCDPISEHNRLYWYRQTLGQGPEFLTYFQNEAQLEKSRLLSDRFSAERPKGSFSTLEIQRTEQGDSAMYLCASSFPGSTEAFFGQGTRLTVV.

The V and J genes are TRBV19 and TRBJ2-3; no reliable D call. Germline CDR1 LNHDA, CDR2 SQIVND (reference sequence). V lost 6 bases and J lost 4, with 11 bases in between. The CDR3 loop spans 13 amino acids. CDR3: CASSYLPADTQYF. As DNA, the CDR3 is TGTGCCAGTAGCTACCTTCCCGCAGATACGCAGTATTTT.

The V call is TRBV9, the J call TRBJ1-2; 7 positions match TRBD1. Per the germline V gene, CDR1 is SGDLS and CDR2 is YYNGEE. J gave up 6 bases and V 3 bases, and 14 bases lay outside the gene matches. The CDR3 loop spans 16 amino acids. The chain's CDR3 is CASSDRTGRNGNGYTF. The DNA for the CDR3 is TGTGCCAGCAGCGATCGGACAGGAAGAAACGGTAATGGCTACACCTTC.